The entry that follows covers one T cell receptor (beta chain) sequence. As yet, its antigen is unknown. This entry comes from a study of T cells after yellow fever vaccination. Study as a whole: Preparation of fractions with low cell numbers was performed using SMART-Seq v4 Ultra Low Input.

CDR1 is KGHDR and CDR2 is SFDVKD in the germline V gene. The CDR3 has 13 residues. With 4 bases clipped from V and 7 bases from J, the junction kept 3 bases outside the gene matches. TCRdb re-called the 5' RACE reads through MiXCR, storing one row per CDR3 protein. The table has fewer than 650,000 distinct CDR3 sequences, 21% seen once. Regarding the study as a whole: Weaker overall was a secondary response that nonetheless peaked faster, on day 5 versus 15. Repertoires obtained by FACS sorting could include abundant clonotypes that entered as contaminants from the bulk population.

This clonotype originated in a man between 18 and 35 years old who received the YFV17D yellow fever vaccine. Specimen: PBMCs, collected roughly 20 days after the first yellow fever vaccination. The V gene is TRBV24-1, the J gene TRBJ1-5, with 7 bases identical to TRBD1. The CDR3, as DNA: TGTGCCACCAGTGAACAGGGGAGACAGCCCCAGCATTTT. As protein: CATSEQGRQPQHF.